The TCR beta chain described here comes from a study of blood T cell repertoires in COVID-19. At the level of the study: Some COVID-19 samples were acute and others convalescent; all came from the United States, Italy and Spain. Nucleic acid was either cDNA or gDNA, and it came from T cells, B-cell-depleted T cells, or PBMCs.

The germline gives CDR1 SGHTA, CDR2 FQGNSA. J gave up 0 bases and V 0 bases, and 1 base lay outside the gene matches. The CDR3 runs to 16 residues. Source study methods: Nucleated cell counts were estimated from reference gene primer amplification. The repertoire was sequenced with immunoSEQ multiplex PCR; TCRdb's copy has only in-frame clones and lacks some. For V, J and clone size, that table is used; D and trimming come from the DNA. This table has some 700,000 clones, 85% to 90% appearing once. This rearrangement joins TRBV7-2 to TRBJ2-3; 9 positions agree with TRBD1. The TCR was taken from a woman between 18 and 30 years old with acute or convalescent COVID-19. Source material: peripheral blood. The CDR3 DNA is TGTGCCAGCAGCTTAGCCGGGACAGGGAGCACAGATACGCAGTATTTT. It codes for CASSLAGTGSTDTQYF.